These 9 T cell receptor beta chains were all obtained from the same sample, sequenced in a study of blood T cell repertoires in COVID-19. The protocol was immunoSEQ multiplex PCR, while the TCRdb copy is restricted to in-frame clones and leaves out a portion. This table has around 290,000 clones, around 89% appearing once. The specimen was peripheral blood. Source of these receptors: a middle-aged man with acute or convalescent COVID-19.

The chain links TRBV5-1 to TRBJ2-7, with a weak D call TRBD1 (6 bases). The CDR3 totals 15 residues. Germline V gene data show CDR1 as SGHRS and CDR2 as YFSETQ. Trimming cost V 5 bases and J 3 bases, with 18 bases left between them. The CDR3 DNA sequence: TGCGCCAGCAGACCTGGAACAGGGTGGGTCTACGAGCAGTACTTC. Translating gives CASRPGTGWVYEQYF.

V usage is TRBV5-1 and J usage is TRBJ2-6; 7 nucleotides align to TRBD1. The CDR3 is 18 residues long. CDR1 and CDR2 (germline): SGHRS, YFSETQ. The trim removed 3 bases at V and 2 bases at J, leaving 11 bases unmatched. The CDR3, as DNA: TGCGCCAGCAGCTCGGACAGGACCCTAGTGGCTGGGGCCAACGTCCTGACTTTC. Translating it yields CASSSDRTLVAGANVLTF.

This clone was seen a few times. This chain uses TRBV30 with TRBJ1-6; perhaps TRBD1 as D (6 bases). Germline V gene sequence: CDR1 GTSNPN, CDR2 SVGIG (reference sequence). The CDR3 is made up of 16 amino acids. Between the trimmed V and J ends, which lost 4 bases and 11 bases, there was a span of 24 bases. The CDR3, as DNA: TGTGCCTGGACAGGCTTGCCACAAGAAGAGGGGGCACCCCTCCACTTT. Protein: CAWTGLPQEEGAPLHF.

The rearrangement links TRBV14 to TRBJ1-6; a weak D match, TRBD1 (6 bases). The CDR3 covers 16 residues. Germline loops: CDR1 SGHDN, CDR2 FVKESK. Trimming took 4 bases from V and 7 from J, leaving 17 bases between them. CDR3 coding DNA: TGTGCCAGCAGCCTCCAGGGGCCTCAAGGAAATTCACCCCTCCACTTT. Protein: CASSLQGPQGNSPLHF.

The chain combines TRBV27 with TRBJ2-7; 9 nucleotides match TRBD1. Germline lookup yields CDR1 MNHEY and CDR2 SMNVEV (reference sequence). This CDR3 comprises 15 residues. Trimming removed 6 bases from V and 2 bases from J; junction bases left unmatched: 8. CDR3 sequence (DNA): TGTGCCAGCAGAAGGACAGGGGAGAGTACCTACGAGCAGTACTTC. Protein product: CASRRTGESTYEQYF.

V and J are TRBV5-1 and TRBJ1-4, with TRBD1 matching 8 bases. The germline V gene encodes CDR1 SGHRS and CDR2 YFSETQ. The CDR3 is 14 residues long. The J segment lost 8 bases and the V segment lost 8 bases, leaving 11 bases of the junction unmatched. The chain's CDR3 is CASKPQGAEEKLFF. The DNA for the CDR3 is TGCGCCAGTAAACCTCAGGGGGCCGAGGAAAAACTGTTTTTT.

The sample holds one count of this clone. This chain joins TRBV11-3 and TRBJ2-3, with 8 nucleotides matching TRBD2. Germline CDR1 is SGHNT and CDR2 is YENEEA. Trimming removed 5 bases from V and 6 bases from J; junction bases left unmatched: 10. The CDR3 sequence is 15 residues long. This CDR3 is CASSARAGGLDTQYF. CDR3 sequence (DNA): TGTGCCAGCAGCGCCCGGGCGGGGGGACTGGATACGCAGTATTTT.

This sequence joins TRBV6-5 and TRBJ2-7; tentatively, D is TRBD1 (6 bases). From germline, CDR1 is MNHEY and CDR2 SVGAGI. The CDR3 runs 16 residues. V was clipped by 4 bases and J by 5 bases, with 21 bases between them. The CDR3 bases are TGTGCCAGCAGTTCCCAAATGGTAGTCAGGGGCAACGAGCAGTACTTC. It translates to CASSSQMVVRGNEQYF.

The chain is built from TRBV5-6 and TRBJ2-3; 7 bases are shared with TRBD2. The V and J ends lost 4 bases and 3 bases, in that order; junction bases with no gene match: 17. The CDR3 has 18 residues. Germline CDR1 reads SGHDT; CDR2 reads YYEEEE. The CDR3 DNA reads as TGTGCCAGCAGCCCGGAGGGTTCGGGGGGTGGCTTTACAGATACGCAGTATTTT. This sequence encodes CASSPEGSGGGFTDTQYF.